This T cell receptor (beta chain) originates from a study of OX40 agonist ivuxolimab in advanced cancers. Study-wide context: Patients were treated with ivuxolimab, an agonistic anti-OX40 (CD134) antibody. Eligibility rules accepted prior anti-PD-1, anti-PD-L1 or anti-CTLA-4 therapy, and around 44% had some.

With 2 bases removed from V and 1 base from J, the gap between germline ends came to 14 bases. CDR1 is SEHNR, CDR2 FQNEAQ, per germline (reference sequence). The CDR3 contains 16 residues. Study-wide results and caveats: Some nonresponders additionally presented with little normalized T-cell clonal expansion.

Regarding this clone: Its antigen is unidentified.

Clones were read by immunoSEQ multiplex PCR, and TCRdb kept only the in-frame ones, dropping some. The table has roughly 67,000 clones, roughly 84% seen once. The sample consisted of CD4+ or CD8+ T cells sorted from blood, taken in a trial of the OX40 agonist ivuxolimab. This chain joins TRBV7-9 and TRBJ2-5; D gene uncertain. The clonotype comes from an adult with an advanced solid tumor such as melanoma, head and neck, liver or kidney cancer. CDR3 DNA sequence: TGTGCCAGCAGCTTATTGGAATCCAAGCGCCAAGAGACCCAGTACTTC. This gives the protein CASSLLESKRQETQYF.